This T cell receptor beta chain was retrieved from a study of cytotoxic CD8 clonotypes in ibrutinib-treated CLL. Across the study: Partial response occurred in 24 patients and complete response in 2; at median approximately 68 months, approximately 14 remained remitted and about 12 progressed.

Here immunoSEQ multiplex PCR was the method, and the copy in TCRdb shows in-frame clones only, minus some. Here the sample spans a few hundred thousand clones, roughly two thirds being singletons. Comment on this clone: Its target is unknown.

V lost 2 bases and J 5 bases, leaving 12 bases between the germline ends. Germline CDR1 reads KGHSH; CDR2 reads LQKENI. This CDR3 is 14 amino acids long. Notes on the study in general: Having risen at ibrutinib response, clonality had fallen back toward baseline by progression. Age-matched healthy donor levels were exceeded by baseline clonality, which tracked circulating CD8+ T-cell counts.

The chain recombines TRBV18 with TRBJ2-5; a possible D gene is TRBD1 (5 bases). The receptor was isolated from a human donor with chronic lymphocytic leukemia. The specimen was PBMCs, collected after 36 months of ibrutinib treatment. DNA for the CDR3: TGTGCCAGCTCACCAGGGGCGGTAATTGAGACCCAGTACTTC. Encoded protein: CASSPGAVIETQYF.